This TCR beta chain appears in the sequencing data of a study of early T cells in non-severe SARS-CoV-2 infection. Study context: Sequencing targeted bulk RNA from unsorted whole blood, leaving chains unpaired. Regarding the study as a whole: Clonotype matching in VDJdb favored anti-spike CD8 responses and did not capture private and CD4 specificities.

Individual cDNA molecules received unique molecular identifiers during library preparation. TCRdb passed the 5' RACE reads through MiXCR, listing each CDR3 protein once. The repertoire holds around 98,000 distinct CDR3 sequences, with around 10% as singletons. Points on this clonotype: The antigen remains undetermined.

The ends lost 5 bases at V and 4 bases at J; junction bases unmatched: 10. The CDR3 runs to 15 residues. The specimen was whole blood. The source of this sequence is an adult who was a healthcare worker with PCR-confirmed SARS-CoV-2 infection or an uninfected control (not recorded which). The J gene is TRBJ2-7, the V gene TRBV12-3 or TRBV12-4, with 8 positions matching TRBD1. For the CDR3, the DNA is TGTGCCAGCAGTCCCGAACAGGGGGTTTGGTACGAGCAGTACTTC. Encoded protein: CASSPEQGVWYEQYF.